This T cell receptor (beta chain) was recorded in a study of tissue T cells after allogeneic stem cell transplantation. General study points: The study did not identify alloreactive or antigen-specific tissue TCRs, and some clones might be persisting host cells.

A word on this clone: Its antigen remains unknown. The gene names given are mouse names. The read stops 1 residue short of the end of the CDR3; the missing end is completed from the germline J gene.

This CDR3 spans 15 amino acids. Germline CDR1 MSHET, CDR2 SYDVDS. V gave up 5 bases and J gave up 0 bases, with 10 bases separating them. Sequencing used immunoSEQ multiplex PCR; TCRdb keeps in-frame clones, though not all of them. The sample has tens of thousands of clones; around 70% are singletons. J is TRBJ1-4 and V is TRBV29; unclear D gene. Sequences were obtained from blood. This TCR was recovered from a female BALB/c mouse in good health. The MHC haplotype recorded for the strain is H2-d. The CDR3 is CASSPQKISNERLFF. The CDR3 DNA, read in part, is TGTGCTAGCAGTCCCCAGAAAATTTCCAACGAAAGATTATTT. The complete variable domain, with remaining parts taken from reference TRBV29 and TRBJ1-4, reads DMKVTQMPRYLIKRMGENVLLECGQDMSHETMYWYRQDPGLGLQLIYISYDVDSNSEGDIPKGYRVSRKKREHFSLILDSAKTNQTSVYFCASSPQKISNERLFFGHGTKLSVL.